This T cell receptor beta chain was observed in a study of blood T cell repertoires in COVID-19. Generated by immunoSEQ multiplex PCR, the TCRdb table keeps only in-frame clones and is missing some. The sample contains around 170,000 clones, about 87% of which appear only once. The CDR3 loop spans 11 amino acids. Germline V CDR1 and CDR2: KGHDR, SFDVKD. J lost 14 bases, V lost 3 bases, and 3 bases had no gene match. The chain carries TRBV24-1 and TRBJ2-1, with TRBD1 identical over 7 bases. The clonotype originates from a woman aged 25 to 39 with acute or convalescent COVID-19. Sequenced sample: peripheral blood. CDR3 region: CATSDAGTEFF. CDR3 bases: TGTGCCACCAGTGATGCCGGGACAGAGTTCTTC.